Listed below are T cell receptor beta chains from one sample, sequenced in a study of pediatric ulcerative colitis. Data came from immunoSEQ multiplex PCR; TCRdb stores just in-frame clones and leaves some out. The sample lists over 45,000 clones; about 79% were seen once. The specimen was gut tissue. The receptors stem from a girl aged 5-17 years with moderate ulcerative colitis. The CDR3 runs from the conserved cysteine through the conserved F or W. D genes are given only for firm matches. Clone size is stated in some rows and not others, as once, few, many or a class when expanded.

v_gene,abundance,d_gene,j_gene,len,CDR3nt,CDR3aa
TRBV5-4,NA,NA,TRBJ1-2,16,TGTGCCAGCAGCTTGGCCGGAACCCTGAGTAACTATGGCTACACCTTC,CASSLAGTLSNYGYTF
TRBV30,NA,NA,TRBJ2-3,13,TGTGCCTGTCTTAACTTTAGCACAGATACGCAGTATTTT,CACLNFSTDTQYF
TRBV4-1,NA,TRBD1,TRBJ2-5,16,TGCGCCAGCAGCCAAGGGTGGGCAGGGGGTCAAGAGACCCAGTACTTC,CASSQGWAGGQETQYF
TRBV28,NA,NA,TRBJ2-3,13,TGTGCCAGCAGTTTGCTAAAGGGGGATACGCAGTATTTT,CASSLLKGDTQYF
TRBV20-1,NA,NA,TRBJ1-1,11,TGCAGTCTTGGACAGAACACTGAAGCTTTCTTT,CSLGQNTEAFF
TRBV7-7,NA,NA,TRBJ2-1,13,TGTGCTAGCAGCTTAGACTACTTCAATGAGCAGTTCTTC,CASSLDYFNEQFF
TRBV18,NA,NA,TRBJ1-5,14,TGTGCCAGCTCACCACAGTTCGTCGGTCAGCCCCAGCATTTT,CASSPQFVGQPQHF
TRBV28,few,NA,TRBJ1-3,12,TGTGCCAGCCACCAGAGGGGAAACACCATATATTTT,CASHQRGNTIYF
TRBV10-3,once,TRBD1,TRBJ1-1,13,TGTGCCATGGCCCCCGGGGACAGCACTGAAGCTTTCTTT,CAMAPGDSTEAFF
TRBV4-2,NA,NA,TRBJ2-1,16,TGTGCCAGCAGCCAAGACGTATCTGAATATTACAATGAGCAGTTCTTC,CASSQDVSEYYNEQFF
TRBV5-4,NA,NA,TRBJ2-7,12,TGTGCCAGCAGCGTACAGGATGACGAGCAGTACTTC,CASSVQDDEQYF
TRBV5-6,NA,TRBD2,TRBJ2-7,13,TGTGCCAGCAGCTTGGGCGGGAGAAGCGAGCAGTACTTC,CASSLGGRSEQYF
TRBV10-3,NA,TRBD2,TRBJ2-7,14,TGTGCCATCAGTGAGGGACTAGCGGGCTACGAGCAGTACTTC,CAISEGLAGYEQYF
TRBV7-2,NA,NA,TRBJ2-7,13,TGTGCCAGCAGCTTAGTGGTGGACTACGAGCAGTACTTC,CASSLVVDYEQYF
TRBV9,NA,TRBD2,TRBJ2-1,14,TGTGCCAGCAGCATTACTAGCGGCAACAATGAGCAGTTCTTC,CASSITSGNNEQFF
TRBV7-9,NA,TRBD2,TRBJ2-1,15,TGTGCCAGCAGCAAATTAGCGGGGGGGCGGAATGAGCAGTTCTTC,CASSKLAGGRNEQFF
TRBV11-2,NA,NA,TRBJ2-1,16,TGTGCCAGCAGCTTAACCCACCCCAGCTCCTACAATGAGCAGTTCTTC,CASSLTHPSSYNEQFF
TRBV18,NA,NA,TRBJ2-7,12,TGTGCCAGCTCACAGGTGGCCCCCGAGCAGTACTTC,CASSQVAPEQYF
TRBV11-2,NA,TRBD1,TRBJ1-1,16,TGTGCCAGCAGCTTAACCGGACAGGGAGGTGCGACTGAAGCTTTCTTT,CASSLTGQGGATEAFF
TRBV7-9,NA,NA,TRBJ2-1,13,TGTGCCAGCAGCCACTCGACCTACAATGAGCAGTTCTTC,CASSHSTYNEQFF
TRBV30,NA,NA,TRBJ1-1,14,TGTGCCTGGAGTCCCCCAGGGGTCGGTACTGAAGCTTTCTTT,CAWSPPGVGTEAFF
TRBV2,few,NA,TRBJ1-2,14,TGTGCCAGCAGTGAAGCGGTTAGGGGCTATGGCTACACCTTC,CASSEAVRGYGYTF
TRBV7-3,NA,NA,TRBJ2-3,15,TGTGCCAGCAGCTCCATCGGTGAGGGGAGAGATACGCAGTATTTT,CASSSIGEGRDTQYF